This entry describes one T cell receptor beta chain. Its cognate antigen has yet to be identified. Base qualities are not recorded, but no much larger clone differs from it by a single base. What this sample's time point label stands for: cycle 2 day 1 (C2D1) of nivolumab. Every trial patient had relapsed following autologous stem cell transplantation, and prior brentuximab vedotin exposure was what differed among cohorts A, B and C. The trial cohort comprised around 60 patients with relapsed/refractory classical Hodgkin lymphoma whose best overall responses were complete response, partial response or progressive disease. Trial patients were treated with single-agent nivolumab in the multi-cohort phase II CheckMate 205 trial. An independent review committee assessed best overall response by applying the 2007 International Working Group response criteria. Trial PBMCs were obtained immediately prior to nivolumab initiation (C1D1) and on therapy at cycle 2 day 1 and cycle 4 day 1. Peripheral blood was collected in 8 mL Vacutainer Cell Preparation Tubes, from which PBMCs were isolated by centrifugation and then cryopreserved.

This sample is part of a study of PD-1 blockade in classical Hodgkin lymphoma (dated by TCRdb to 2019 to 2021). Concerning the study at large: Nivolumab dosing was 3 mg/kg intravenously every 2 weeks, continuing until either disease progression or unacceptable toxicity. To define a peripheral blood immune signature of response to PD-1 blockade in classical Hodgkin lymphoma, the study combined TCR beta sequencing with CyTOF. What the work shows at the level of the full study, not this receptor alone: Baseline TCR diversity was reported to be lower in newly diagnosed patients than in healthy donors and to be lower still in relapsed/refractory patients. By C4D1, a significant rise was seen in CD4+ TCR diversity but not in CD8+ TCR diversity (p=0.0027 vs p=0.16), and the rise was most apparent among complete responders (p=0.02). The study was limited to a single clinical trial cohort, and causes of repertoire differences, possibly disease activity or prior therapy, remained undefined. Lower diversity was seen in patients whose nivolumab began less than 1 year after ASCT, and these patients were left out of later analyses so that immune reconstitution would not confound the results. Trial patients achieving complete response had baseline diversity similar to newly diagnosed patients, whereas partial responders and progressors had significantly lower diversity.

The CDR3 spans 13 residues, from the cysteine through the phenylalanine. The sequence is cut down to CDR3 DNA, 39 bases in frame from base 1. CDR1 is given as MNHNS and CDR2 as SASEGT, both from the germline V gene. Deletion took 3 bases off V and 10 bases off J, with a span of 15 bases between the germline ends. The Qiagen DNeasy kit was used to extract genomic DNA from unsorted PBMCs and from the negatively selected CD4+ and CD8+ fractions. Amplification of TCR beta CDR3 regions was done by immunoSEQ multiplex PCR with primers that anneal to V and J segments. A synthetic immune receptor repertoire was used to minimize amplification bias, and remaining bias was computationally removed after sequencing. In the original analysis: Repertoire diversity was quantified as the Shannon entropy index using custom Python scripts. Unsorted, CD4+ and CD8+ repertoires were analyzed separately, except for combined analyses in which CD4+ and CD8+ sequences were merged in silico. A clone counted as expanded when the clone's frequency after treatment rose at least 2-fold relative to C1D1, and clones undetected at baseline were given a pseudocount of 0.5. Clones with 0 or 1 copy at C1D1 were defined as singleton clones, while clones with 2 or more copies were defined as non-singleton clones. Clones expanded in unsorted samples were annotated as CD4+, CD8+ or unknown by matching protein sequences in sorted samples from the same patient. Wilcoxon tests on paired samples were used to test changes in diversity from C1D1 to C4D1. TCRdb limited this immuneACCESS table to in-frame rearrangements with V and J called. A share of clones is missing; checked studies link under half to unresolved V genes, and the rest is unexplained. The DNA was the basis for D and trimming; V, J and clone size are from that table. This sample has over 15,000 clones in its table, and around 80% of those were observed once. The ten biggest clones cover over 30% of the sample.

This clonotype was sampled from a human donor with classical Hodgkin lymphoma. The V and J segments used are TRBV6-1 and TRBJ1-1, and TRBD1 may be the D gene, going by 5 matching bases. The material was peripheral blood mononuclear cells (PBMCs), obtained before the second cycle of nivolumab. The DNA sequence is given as TGTGCCAGCAGTGACCGGGACGCAAGGGGAGCTTTCTTT. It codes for CASSDRDARGAFF.